Listed below are T cell receptor beta chains from one sample, sequenced in a study of CD8 T cells in Susac syndrome. Via MiXCR, TCRdb re-called the immunoSEQ multiplex PCR reads, giving one row per CDR3 protein. Among around 130,000 distinct CDR3 sequences listed, 91% were seen once. Source material: CD8+ T cells from PBMCs. The source is a human donor with multiple sclerosis. CDR3s include the opening cysteine and the closing phenylalanine or tryptophan. The D gene is left open where the match is weak. Clone size is shown for a subset of rows, as once, few, many or a class of expanded clone.

d_call clone_size j_call v_call cdr3_nt cdr3_aa
TRBD1 - TRBJ1-2 TRBV10-3 TGTGCCATCCAGGGACAGGGGGCGTCTGGCTACACCTTC CAIQGQGASGYTF
- - TRBJ2-7 TRBV7-9 TGTGCCAGCAGCTCGGACTCTCTCTACTACGAGCAGTACTTC CASSSDSLYYEQYF
TRBD1 - TRBJ1-2 TRBV27 TGTGCCAGCAGTTCAACCCCGACAGGGGATGGCTACACCTTC CASSSTPTGDGYTF
- - TRBJ1-1 TRBV19 TGTGCCAGTAGTATCCGGGCCCTAGATCTTATGAACACTGAAGCTTTCTTT CASSIRALDLMNTEAFF
- - TRBJ2-2 TRBV5-6 TGTGCCAGCAGCTTTGGACCGAACACCGGGGAGCTGTTTTTT CASSFGPNTGELFF
- - TRBJ1-1 TRBV9 TGTGCCAGCAGCGTAGGTTTTGGCAGAGACACTGAAGCTTTCTTT CASSVGFGRDTEAFF
TRBD1 - TRBJ1-2 TRBV29-1 TGCAGCGTGCCTCCAGGGGGCGCGGATGGCTACACCTTC CSVPPGGADGYTF
TRBD2 - TRBJ2-7 TRBV11-2 TGTGCCAGCAGCACCTGGACTAGCGGGAAGTGGTACGAGCAGTACTTC CASSTWTSGKWYEQYF
- - TRBJ2-3 TRBV15 TGTGCCACCAGCGACACAGCTAGCACAGATACGCAGTATTTT CATSDTASTDTQYF
- - TRBJ1-1 TRBV6-6 TGTGCCAGCAGTTACTCGAAAGGTGAAGCTTTCTTT CASSYSKGEAFF
TRBD2 - TRBJ2-1 TRBV7-8 TGTGCCAGCAGAGGAGGACTAGCCTCCTACAATGAGCAGTTCTTC CASRGGLASYNEQFF
- once TRBJ1-2 TRBV20-1 TGCAGTGCTCCAAATTTCGAGACGGGATATTCTAACTATGGCTACACCTTC CSAPNFETGYSNYGYTF
TRBD1 - TRBJ1-5 TRBV30 TGTGCCTGGAGCGCCTGGACAGGCGACGCGCCCCAGCATTTT CAWSAWTGDAPQHF
TRBD2 - TRBJ2-1 TRBV13 TGTGCCAGCAGCCCCGGGAGGGGGCAGTTCTTC CASSPGRGQFF
TRBD1 - TRBJ2-7 TRBV4-1 TGCGCCAGCAGCCAAACCGGGACAGGGAACTACGAGCAGTACTTC CASSQTGTGNYEQYF
TRBD2 - TRBJ2-1 TRBV13 TGTGCCAGCAGCCTGCCGACTAGCGGGAGTCATGAGCAGTTCTTC CASSLPTSGSHEQFF
- few TRBJ2-1 TRBV19 TGTGCCAGTATGAGGGGGGGCAATGAGCAGTTCTTC CASMRGGNEQFF
- - TRBJ1-1 TRBV27 TGTGCCAGCAGTCCGCGACAGTACATGAACACTGAAGCTTTCTTT CASSPRQYMNTEAFF
TRBD2 once TRBJ2-1 TRBV7-2 TGTGCCAGCAGCTTTGGCCCTAGCGGAGCCAATGAGCAGTTCTTC CASSFGPSGANEQFF
- - TRBJ2-3 TRBV9 TGTGCCAGCAGCGTAGTCGAGGGCCCAGGAGATACGCAGTATTTT CASSVVEGPGDTQYF
- - TRBJ1-1 TRBV2 TGTGCCAGCAGTGTCTCTGAAGCTTTCTTT CASSVSEAFF
TRBD2 - TRBJ2-2 TRBV27 TGTGCCAGCAGAGCGGGAGGAAACACCGGGGAGCTGTTTTTT CASRAGGNTGELFF
- - TRBJ2-2 TRBV13 TGTGCCAGCACCTCCTTAGACACCGGGGAGCTGTTTTTT CASTSLDTGELFF
- - TRBJ2-2 TRBV9 TGTGCCAGCAGCGTACAGTCCGGCAGGGTGGCGGGTGACACCGGGGAGCTGTTTTTT CASSVQSGRVAGDTGELFF
TRBD1 - TRBJ1-5 TRBV3-1 TGTGCCAGCAGCCAGCTGAGGGACAGGGTAGGTCAGCCCCAGCATTTT CASSQLRDRVGQPQHF
- - TRBJ1-1 TRBV20-1 TGCAGTGCTGGGGACGGTCGGGACACTGAAGCTTTCTTT CSAGDGRDTEAFF
- - TRBJ1-6 TRBV5-4 TGTGCCAGCAGCTTGGCAGGGGAGTCACCCCTCCACTTT CASSLAGESPLHF
- - TRBJ1-2 TRBV28 TGTGCCAGCAGTGCAGGACTCGGCTATGGCTACACCTTC CASSAGLGYGYTF
TRBD1 - TRBJ2-7 TRBV5-6 TGTGCCAGCAGCGAACCGACAGGGATCAATAGCGAGCAGTACTTC CASSEPTGINSEQYF
- - TRBJ1-2 TRBV29-1 TGCAGCGTGCAGGGCGGGTCGGAAGATCTCTATGGCTACACCTTC CSVQGGSEDLYGYTF
- - TRBJ2-3 TRBV6-5 TGTGCCAGCAGTTACGGGGTTATAGCGGATGCTAGCACAGATACGCAGTATTTT CASSYGVIADASTDTQYF
- - TRBJ1-1 TRBV6-5 TGTGCCAGCAGTTACTCGATTGGGAAAGGGTTTAAAGGCACTGAAGCTTTCTTT CASSYSIGKGFKGTEAFF
- once TRBJ1-2 TRBV6-2/TRBV6-3 TGTGCCTCGGGTTCGTTCGACTATGGCTACACCTTC CASGSFDYGYTF
TRBD2 - TRBJ2-7 TRBV4-3 TGCGCCAGCAGCCAAGACTGGACTAGCGGGAAGTCTAGCGAGCAGTACTTC CASSQDWTSGKSSEQYF
- - TRBJ1-1 TRBV12-3/TRBV12-4 TGTGCCAGCAGTCTCCCCGAGGCGGGAGTCACTGAAGCTTTCTTT CASSLPEAGVTEAFF
TRBD2 - TRBJ2-1 TRBV24-1 TGTGCCACCGACAAGCGGGAGGGCCCTTGCAATGAGCAGTTCTTC CATDKREGPCNEQFF
- - TRBJ2-7 TRBV20-1 TGCAGTGCTAGAGCAATAACCGAGCAGTACTTC CSARAITEQYF
TRBD1 - TRBJ2-2 TRBV6-5 TGTGGGGCCGGGACAGGGGTGACCGGGGAGCTGTTTTTT CGAGTGVTGELFF
- - TRBJ2-7 TRBV6-2/TRBV6-3 TGTGCCAGCGGCCCTGCGGGATCCTACGAGCAGTACTTC CASGPAGSYEQYF
TRBD1 - TRBJ2-7 TRBV27 TGTGCCATCGGGACAGGGGGCTATGTCGAGCAGTACTTC CAIGTGGYVEQYF
- - TRBJ2-7 TRBV5-6 TGTGCCAGCAGCTTTATTAACTCCTACGAGCAGTACTTC CASSFINSYEQYF
- - TRBJ2-7 TRBV30 TGTGCCTGGTCCCCTTCGGAAGATTACGAGCAGTACTTC CAWSPSEDYEQYF
TRBD1 - TRBJ2-7 TRBV7-9 TGTGCCAGCAGCTTCTCCTCGGGCGGGGACAGGGACCCCTACGAGCAGTACTTC CASSFSSGGDRDPYEQYF
- - TRBJ2-3 TRBV25-1 TGTGCCAGCAGCTTGGGGGTTTCCGAAAGTGATACGCAGTATTTT CASSLGVSESDTQYF
- - TRBJ2-7 TRBV27 TGTGCCAGCAGTTCCCCCTCCCTCTCCTACGAGCAGTACTTC CASSSPSLSYEQYF
- - TRBJ1-3 TRBV7-8 TGTGCCAGCAGCTTAGTTAGCCCTTACTCTGGAAACACCATATATTTT CASSLVSPYSGNTIYF
- - TRBJ1-2 TRBV4-1 TGCGCCAGCAGCCCCACTGAACTCATAAACTATGGCTACACCTTC CASSPTELINYGYTF
- - TRBJ2-5 TRBV15 TGTGCCACCAGCAGAGATGCAGTAGAGACCCAGTACTTC CATSRDAVETQYF
- - TRBJ1-1 TRBV5-6 TGTGCCAGCAGCTTGGGGGCAGTCACTGAAGCTTTCTTT CASSLGAVTEAFF
- - TRBJ2-7 TRBV20-1 TGCAGCGCCCCCCTGCGGGATAACTACGAGCAGTACTTC CSAPLRDNYEQYF
- - TRBJ2-5 TRBV27 TGTGCCAGCAGTTTAATGGTCCGGGAGACCCAGTACTTC CASSLMVRETQYF
TRBD1 - TRBJ1-2 TRBV6-5 TGTGCCAGCAGTTACCTGGGACAGCTCTTTAACTATGGCTACACCTTC CASSYLGQLFNYGYTF
- - TRBJ1-5 TRBV28 TGTGCCAGCAGTTTCGGCCTGCCATCCATTCAGCCCCAGCATTTT CASSFGLPSIQPQHF
- - TRBJ2-6 TRBV5-1 TGCGCCAGCAGGCCAAACCTTGGCTCTGGGGCCAACGTCCTGACTTTC CASRPNLGSGANVLTF
TRBD1 - TRBJ2-7 TRBV5-6 TGTGCCAGCAGCGGACAGGGCCTCTCCTACGAGCAGTACTTC CASSGQGLSYEQYF